These T cell receptor beta chains were read from a single sample in a study of response to subunit inactivated influenza vaccine. Each CDR3 protein is one row after TCRdb ran MiXCR on the RT-PCR reads. This table holds 500,000 or so distinct CDR3 sequences, more than 15% found once. The sample consisted of CD4+ T cells sorted from PBMCs, taken 23 to 25 months after vaccination. Source of these receptors: a man aged 50-75 years who received an inactivated influenza vaccine. CDR3s include the opening cysteine and the closing phenylalanine or tryptophan. A D gene is named only where the DNA matches it firmly. Expanded clones are given a class, and other clones once, few, many or no size at all.

d_call	clone_size	v_call	j_call	cdr3_aa	cdr3_nt
TRBD1	once	TRBV6-1	TRBJ1-5	CASSPAGQRNQPQHF	TGTGCCAGCAGCCCCGCGGGACAGCGGAATCAGCCCCAGCATTTT
-	few	TRBV4-3	TRBJ2-2	CASSQDTTGLNTGELFF	TGCGCCAGCAGCCAAGATACGACGGGGCTGAACACCGGGGAGCTGTTTTTT
TRBD1	few	TRBV29-1	TRBJ1-1	CSVDTGGSEAFF	TGCAGCGTTGACACAGGGGGCTCTGAAGCTTTCTTT
-	-	TRBV10-1	TRBJ1-1	CASRFGCYWKGRNTEAFF	TGCGCCAGCAGATTTGGGTGCTATTGGAAGGGACGAAACACTGAAGCTTTCTTT
-	-	TRBV2	TRBJ2-7	CASKGQATGEQYF	TGTGCCAGCAAGGGACAAGCCACAGGCGAGCAGTACTTC
-	few	TRBV29-1	TRBJ1-2	CSVGPRRTDGYTF	TGCAGCGTTGGTCCACGACGGACGGATGGCTACACCTTC
-	-	TRBV11-2	TRBJ2-7	CASSRVDLYEQYF	TGTGCCAGCAGCCGTGTTGATCTATACGAGCAGTACTTC
TRBD1	few	TRBV12-3/TRBV12-4	TRBJ2-6	CASSHRDRGLGANVLTF	TGTGCCAGCAGTCACCGGGACAGGGGGCTTGGGGCCAACGTCCTGACTTTC
TRBD2	many	TRBV12-3/TRBV12-4	TRBJ2-1	CASGLAGAGNEQFF	TGTGCCAGCGGACTAGCGGGAGCAGGAAATGAGCAGTTCTTC
-	-	TRBV12-3/TRBV12-4	TRBJ1-1	CASSPRLRGTEAFF	TGTGCCAGCAGTCCCCGTCTGAGGGGCACTGAAGCTTTCTTT
-	many	TRBV5-1	TRBJ2-1	CASSLAVAENEQFF	TGCGCCAGCAGCTTGGCCGTTGCTGAGAATGAGCAGTTCTTC
-	few	TRBV29-1	TRBJ1-4	CSVAGEGVEKLFF	TGCAGCGTTGCAGGCGAAGGGGTTGAAAAACTGTTTTTT
TRBD2	few	TRBV7-3	TRBJ2-5	CASSLSGSRGETQYF	TGTGCCAGCAGCCTTAGCGGGAGTAGGGGAGAGACCCAGTACTTC
TRBD1	few	TRBV20-1	TRBJ1-1	CSARRTGQGNNEAFF	TGCAGTGCTAGGAGAACGGGACAGGGGAATAATGAAGCTTTCTTT
-	few	TRBV6-2/TRBV6-3	TRBJ2-2	CASTQRGTVNTGELFF	TGTGCCAGCACTCAAAGAGGGACTGTAAACACCGGGGAGCTGTTTTTT
-	-	TRBV24-1	TRBJ2-1	CATSDGSISYNEQFF	TGTGCCACCAGTGACGGCTCTATTTCCTACAATGAGCAGTTCTTC
-	-	TRBV3-1	TRBJ2-1	CASSQESGEQFF	TGTGCCAGCAGCCAAGAATCCGGGGAGCAGTTCTTC
-	-	TRBV12-3/TRBV12-4	TRBJ1-2	CASSSGGRYTF	TGTGCCAGCAGTTCCGGGGGTCGCTACACCTTC
TRBD2	-	TRBV2	TRBJ2-1	CASSDLAGGTYNEQFF	TGTGCCAGCAGTGACTTAGCGGGAGGAACTTACAATGAGCAGTTCTTC
-	-	TRBV3-1	TRBJ1-4	CASSPNVATNEKLFF	TGTGCCAGCAGCCCAAATGTAGCAACTAATGAAAAACTGTTTTTT
-	many	TRBV19	TRBJ2-2	CASNSPRGTGELFF	TGTGCCAGTAATTCCCCCAGGGGAACCGGGGAGCTGTTTTTT
TRBD1	-	TRBV28	TRBJ1-1	CASSHSGTGFTEAFF	TGTGCCAGCAGTCACTCCGGGACAGGGTTCACTGAAGCTTTCTTT
TRBD1	many	TRBV5-1	TRBJ2-7	CASSLSTGASYEQYF	TGCGCCAGCAGCTTGAGTACAGGGGCGTCCTACGAGCAGTACTTC
TRBD2	few	TRBV27	TRBJ2-2	CASRMAGGTGELFF	TGTGCCAGCAGAATGGCGGGAGGTACCGGGGAGCTGTTTTTT
-	many	TRBV4-2	TRBJ1-6	CASRRRGGPYNSPLHF	TGTGCCAGCAGGCGAAGAGGGGGACCCTATAATTCACCCCTCCACTTT
-	few	TRBV27	TRBJ1-6	CASSYRGSFNSPLHF	TGTGCCAGCAGTTACCGAGGGAGCTTTAATTCACCCCTCCACTTT
-	few	TRBV5-1	TRBJ1-1	CASSLAKRNTEAFF	TGCGCCAGCAGCTTGGCGAAAAGGAACACTGAAGCTTTCTTT
-	-	TRBV20-1	TRBJ2-2	CSASGKMNTGELFF	TGCAGTGCTTCAGGGAAGATGAACACCGGGGAGCTGTTTTTT
TRBD2	-	TRBV7-9	TRBJ2-3	CASSYLAGVTDTQYF	TGTGCCAGCAGCTACCTAGCGGGGGTCACAGATACGCAGTATTTT
TRBD1	few	TRBV20-1	TRBJ2-1	CSAGRTGLGNEQFF	TGCAGTGCCGGCCGGACAGGGTTGGGTAATGAGCAGTTCTTC
-	-	TRBV6-5	TRBJ1-1	CASSYRQPNTEAFF	TGTGCCAGCAGTTACCGACAGCCAAACACTGAAGCTTTCTTT
-	-	TRBV28	TRBJ2-3	CASSSQGWTDTQYF	TGTGCTAGCAGTTCACAGGGTTGGACAGATACGCAGTATTTT
-	few	TRBV5-1	TRBJ2-1	CASSLAPPNNEQFF	TGCGCCAGCAGCTTGGCCCCGCCTAACAATGAGCAGTTCTTC
-	-	TRBV4-3	TRBJ1-6	CASSQVSARVDSPLHF	TGCGCCAGCAGCCAAGTTTCGGCCAGGGTTGATTCACCCCTCCACTTT
TRBD2	few	TRBV20-1	TRBJ2-3	CSAAPLAGRTDTQYF	TGCAGTGCAGCCCCCCTAGCGGGAAGGACAGATACGCAGTATTTT
TRBD2	few	TRBV30	TRBJ2-2	CASKGLSGIAGSGELFF	TGTGCCTCAAAGGGCCTCAGTGGAATAGCGGGCTCCGGGGAGCTGTTTTTT
-	-	TRBV4-3	TRBJ2-3	CASSQGPPGTDTQYF	TGCGCCAGCAGCCAAGGGCCCCCGGGGACAGATACGCAGTATTTT
TRBD1	-	TRBV12-3/TRBV12-4	TRBJ1-2	CASSPTGRTGRYGYTF	TGTGCCAGCAGTCCGACCGGTCGGACAGGGCGCTATGGCTACACCTTC
-	few	TRBV4-3	TRBJ1-5	CASSQDRSNNQPQHF	TGCGCCAGCAGCCAAGATCGCTCAAACAATCAGCCCCAGCATTTT
TRBD1	few	TRBV20-1	TRBJ2-1	CSATRTQGEHEQFF	TGCAGTGCTACCCGTACGCAGGGGGAGCATGAGCAGTTCTTC
-	-	TRBV7-9	TRBJ1-6	CASSPVSYNSPLHF	TGTGCCAGCAGCCCCGTATCCTATAATTCACCCCTCCACTTT
-	-	TRBV7-9	TRBJ2-7	CASSLAPPGDEQYF	TGTGCCAGCAGCTTAGCGCCGCCTGGGGACGAGCAGTACTTC
TRBD2	few	TRBV4-2	TRBJ2-5	CASSLSGGIETQYF	TGTGCCAGCAGCCTAAGCGGGGGCATAGAGACCCAGTACTTC
-	few	TRBV10-3	TRBJ2-3	CAISAGGAGSTDTQYF	TGTGCCATCAGCGCCGGGGGAGCGGGCTCGACAGATACGCAGTATTTT
TRBD1	many	TRBV20-1	TRBJ2-7	CSAMGQGRSYEQYF	TGCAGTGCTATGGGACAGGGTCGGTCCTACGAGCAGTACTTC
-	-	TRBV24-1	TRBJ2-2	CATSDTPGTGQLFF	TGTGCCACCAGTGATACGCCGGGTACCGGGCAGCTGTTTTTT
-	-	TRBV7-9	TRBJ1-2	CASGQTSRGYTF	TGTGCCAGCGGACAGACTTCTCGTGGCTACACCTTC
-	many	TRBV4-1	TRBJ2-3	CASSQELADTQYF	TGCGCCAGCAGCCAAGAACTGGCAGATACGCAGTATTTT
TRBD2	-	TRBV25-1	TRBJ2-1	CASSKTSGSRNEQFF	TGTGCCAGCAGTAAGACTAGCGGGAGTCGCAATGAGCAGTTCTTC
TRBD1	few	TRBV7-2	TRBJ2-3	CASSLLWTGVADTQYF	TGTGCCAGCAGCTTACTATGGACAGGGGTGGCAGATACGCAGTATTTT
TRBD2	-	TRBV20-1	TRBJ2-1	CSARGDGLAGGYSYNEQFF	TGCAGTGCTAGAGGGGACGGACTAGCGGGAGGTTATTCCTACAATGAGCAGTTCTTC
-	few	TRBV7-2	TRBJ1-6	CASSLMVWADNSPLHF	TGTGCCAGCAGCTTAATGGTTTGGGCTGATAATTCACCCCTCCACTTT